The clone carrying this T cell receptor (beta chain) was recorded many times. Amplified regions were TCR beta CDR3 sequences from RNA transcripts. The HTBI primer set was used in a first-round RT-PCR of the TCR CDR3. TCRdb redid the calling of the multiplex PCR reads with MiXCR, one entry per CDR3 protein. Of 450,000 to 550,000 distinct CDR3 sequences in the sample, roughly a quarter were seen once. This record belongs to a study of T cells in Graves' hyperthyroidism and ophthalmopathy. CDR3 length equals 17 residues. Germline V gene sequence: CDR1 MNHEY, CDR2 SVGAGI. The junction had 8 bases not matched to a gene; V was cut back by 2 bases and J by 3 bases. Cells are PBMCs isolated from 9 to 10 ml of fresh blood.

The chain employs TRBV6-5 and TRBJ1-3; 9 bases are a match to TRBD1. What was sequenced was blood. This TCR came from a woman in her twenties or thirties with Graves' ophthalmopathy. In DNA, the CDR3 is TGTGCCAGCAGTTACCTTGGGACAGGGAGGAGTGGAAACACCATATATTTT. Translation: CASSYLGTGRSGNTIYF.